These 10 T cell receptor beta chains came from one sample sequenced in a study of control samples from healthy donors and cancer patients. Assay: immunoSEQ multiplex PCR; the TCRdb copy retains only in-frame clones and omits some. In the table there are about 140,000 clones, under 95% of which are singletons. Sequencing was carried out using blood. Source of these receptors: a man between 18 and 29 years old in good health.

The V gene is TRBV28, the J gene TRBJ1-4; TRBD1 is a possible D gene (5 bases). CDR1 and CDR2 (germline): MDHEN, SYDVKM. The CDR3 is 14 residues long. The V and J ends lost 7 bases and 8 bases respectively, with 17 bases between them. The CDR3 is CASKVGGRGEKLFF. The CDR3 DNA sequence: TGTGCCAGCAAGGTCGGCGGGCGGGGGGAAAAACTGTTTTTT.

The gene calls are TRBV11-2 and TRBJ1-2; 7 nucleotides agree with TRBD1. V lost 10 bases and J lost 6; bases outside the gene matches: 14. Germline CDR1 and CDR2: SGHAT and FQNNGV. The CDR3 totals 14 residues. As DNA, the CDR3 is TGTGCCACCAACTACAGGGGCCCGGTGGATGGCTACACCTTC. Translation: CATNYRGPVDGYTF.

V is TRBV15 and J is TRBJ1-5, with 8 bases aligning to TRBD1. V lost 0 bases to trimming and J lost 0 bases; unmatched junction nucleotides: 10. The germline CDR1 and CDR2 sequences are LNHNV and YYDKDF (reference sequence). The CDR3 runs 19 residues. CDR3 region: CATSREGQGARYSNQPQHF. DNA for the CDR3: TGTGCCACCAGCAGAGAGGGGCAGGGGGCGAGGTATAGCAATCAGCCCCAGCATTTT.

The chain links TRBV24-1 to TRBJ2-1; D possibly corresponds to TRBD1 (5 bases). Deletions cut 4 bases from V and 10 bases from J, with 13 bases between. Germline loops: CDR1 KGHDR, CDR2 SFDVKD. The CDR3 has 13 amino acids. In DNA, the CDR3 is TGTGCCACCAGTGACAGGGCCCTCGGGGAGCAGTTCTTC. It yields the protein CATSDRALGEQFF.

In this sample, this clone turned up a few times. This chain links TRBV6-5 with TRBJ1-6, with TRBD1 matching 7 bases. This CDR3 has 13 amino acids. V lost 8 bases, J lost 7 bases, and 5 bases stayed unmatched. Per germline, CDR1 MNHEY and CDR2 SVGAGI. The CDR3 spells CASAQGMNSPLHF. CDR3 in DNA: TGTGCCAGCGCACAGGGGATGAATTCACCCCTCCACTTT.

The J gene is TRBJ1-5, the V gene TRBV7-3, with unresolved D. CDR3 length: 13 amino acids. CDR1 and CDR2 (germline): SGHTA, FQGTGA. The germline V and J ends were trimmed by 5 bases and 1 base, with 6 bases remaining between them. The DNA of the CDR3 is TGTGCCAGCAGCACGTACAGCAATCAGCCCCAGCATTTT. Translating it yields CASSTYSNQPQHF.

This sequence joins TRBV6-5 and TRBJ2-2; weak D call: TRBD1 (6 bases). The CDR3 is made up of 15 amino acids. Germline V gene data show CDR1 as MNHEY and CDR2 as SVGAGI. V lost 6 bases and J 5 bases, leaving 16 bases between the germline ends. The CDR3 coding sequence is TGTGCCAGCAGGCCCCCTGGGACACCGACCGGGGAGCTGTTTTTT. Amino acid sequence: CASRPPGTPTGELFF.

J is TRBJ2-5 and V is TRBV5-1; D is undetermined. The CDR3 length is 18 residues. The ends were cut back, 0 bases at V and 3 bases at J, with 21 bases in the middle. CDR1 is SGHRS, CDR2 YFSETQ, per germline. In DNA form, the CDR3 reads TGCGCCAGCAGCTTGGTTAACCCTGGAACCTTGAAAAAAGAGACCCAGTACTTC. Its translation: CASSLVNPGTLKKETQYF.

Concerning this clone itself: At one end the junction does not follow the germline gene, possibly because of a read error. The rearrangement joins TRBV29-1 to TRBJ1-4, with a possible D match to TRBD1 (6 bases). This CDR3 is 13 amino acids long. Germline V lookup: CDR1 SQVTM, CDR2 ANQGSEA. The CDR3 here is CSVEDRRDEKLFF. CDR3 sequence (DNA): TGCAGCGTAGAAGACAGGCGAGATGAAAAACTGTTTTTT.

J is TRBJ1-5 and V is TRBV10-1, with 7 bases matching TRBD1. CDR1 is WNHNN and CDR2 is SYGVQD in the germline V gene (reference sequence). The CDR3 covers 16 residues. J gave up 0 bases and V 6 bases, and 8 bases lay outside the gene matches. CDR3 sequence reads: CASSGGTDPSNQPQHF. As DNA, the CDR3 is TGCGCCAGCAGCGGAGGGACAGACCCTAGCAATCAGCCCCAGCATTTT.